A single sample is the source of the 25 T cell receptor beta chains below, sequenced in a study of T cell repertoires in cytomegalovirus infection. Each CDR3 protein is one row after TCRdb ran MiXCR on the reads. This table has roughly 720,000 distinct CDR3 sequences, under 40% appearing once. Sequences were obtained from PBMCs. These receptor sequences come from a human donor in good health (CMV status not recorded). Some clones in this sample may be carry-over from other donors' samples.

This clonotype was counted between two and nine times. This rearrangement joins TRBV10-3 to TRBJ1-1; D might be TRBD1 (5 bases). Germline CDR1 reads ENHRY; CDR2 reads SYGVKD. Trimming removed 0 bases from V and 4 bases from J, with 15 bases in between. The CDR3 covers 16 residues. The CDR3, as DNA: TGTGCCATCAGTGAGTCGGCCAGGCGGGGGTCCACTGAAGCTTTCTTT. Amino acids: CAISESARRGSTEAFF.

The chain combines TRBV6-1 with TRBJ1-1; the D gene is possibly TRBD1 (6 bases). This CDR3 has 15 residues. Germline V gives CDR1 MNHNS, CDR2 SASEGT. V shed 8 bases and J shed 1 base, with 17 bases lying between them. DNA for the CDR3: TGTGCCAGCGGTCCCAAAGTACAGGGGAACACTGAAGCTTTCTTT. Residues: CASGPKVQGNTEAFF.

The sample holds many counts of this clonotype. The CDR3 DNA reads TGTGCCAGCAGATCGAGGGTCGGCTACGAGCAGTACTTC. Translating it yields CASRSRVGYEQYF. The gene calls are TRBV7-8 and TRBJ2-7, with D possibly TRBD2 on 5 matching bases. This CDR3 has 13 residues. CDR1 is SGHVS, CDR2 FQNEAQ, per germline. With 6 bases removed from V and 3 bases from J, the gap between germline ends came to 12 bases.

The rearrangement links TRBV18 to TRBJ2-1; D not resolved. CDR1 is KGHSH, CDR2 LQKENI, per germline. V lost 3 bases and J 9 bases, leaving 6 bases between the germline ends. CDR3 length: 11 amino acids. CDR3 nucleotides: TGTGCCAGCTCACCCAAGGCTGAGCAGTTCTTC. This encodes CASSPKAEQFF.

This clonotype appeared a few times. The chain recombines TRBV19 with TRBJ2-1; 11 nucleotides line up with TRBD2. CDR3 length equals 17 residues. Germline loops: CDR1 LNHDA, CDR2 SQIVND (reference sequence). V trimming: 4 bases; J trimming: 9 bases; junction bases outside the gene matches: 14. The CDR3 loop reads CASSKGATSGSIAEQFF. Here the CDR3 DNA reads TGTGCCAGTAGTAAAGGCGCTACTAGCGGGAGTATCGCTGAGCAGTTCTTC. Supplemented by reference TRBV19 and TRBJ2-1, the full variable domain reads DGGITQSPKYLFRKEGQNVTLSCEQNLNHDAMYWYRQDPGQGLRLIYYSQIVNDFQKGDIAEGYSVSREKKESFPLTVTSAQKNPTAFYLCASSKGATSGSIAEQFFGPGTRLTVL.

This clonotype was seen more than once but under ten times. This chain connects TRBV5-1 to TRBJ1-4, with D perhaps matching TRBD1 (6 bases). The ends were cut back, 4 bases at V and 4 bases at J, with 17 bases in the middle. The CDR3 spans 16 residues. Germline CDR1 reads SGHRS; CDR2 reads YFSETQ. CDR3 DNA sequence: TGCGCCAGCAGCACCGGGACATCAGCGGGTAATGAAAAACTGTTTTTT. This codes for CASSTGTSAGNEKLFF.

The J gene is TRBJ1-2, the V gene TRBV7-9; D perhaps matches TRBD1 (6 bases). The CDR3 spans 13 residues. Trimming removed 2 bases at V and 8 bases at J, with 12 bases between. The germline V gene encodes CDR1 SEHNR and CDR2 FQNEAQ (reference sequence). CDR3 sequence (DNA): TGTGCCAGCAGCTTACCGGGGGCCCACGGCTACACCTTC. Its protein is CASSLPGAHGYTF.

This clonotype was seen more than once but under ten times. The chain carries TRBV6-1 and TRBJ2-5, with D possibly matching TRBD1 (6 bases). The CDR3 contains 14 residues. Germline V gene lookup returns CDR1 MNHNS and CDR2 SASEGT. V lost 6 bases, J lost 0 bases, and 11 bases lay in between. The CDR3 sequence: CASSRGQYQETQYF. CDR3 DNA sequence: TGTGCCAGCAGCCGAGGACAGTACCAAGAGACCCAGTACTTC.

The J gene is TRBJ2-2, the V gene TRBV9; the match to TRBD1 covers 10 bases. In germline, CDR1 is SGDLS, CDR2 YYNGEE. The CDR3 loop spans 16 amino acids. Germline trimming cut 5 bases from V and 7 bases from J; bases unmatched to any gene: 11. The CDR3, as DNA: TGTGCCAGCAGACCTACCGGGACAGGGGTACACGGGGAGCTGTTTTTT. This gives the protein CASRPTGTGVHGELFF.

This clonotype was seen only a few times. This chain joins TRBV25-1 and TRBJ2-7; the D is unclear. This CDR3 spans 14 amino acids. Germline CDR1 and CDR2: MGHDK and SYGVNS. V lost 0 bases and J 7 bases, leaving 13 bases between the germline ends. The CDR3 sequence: CASSEYGPREEQYF. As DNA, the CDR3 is TGTGCCAGCAGTGAATACGGGCCTAGGGAAGAGCAGTACTTC.

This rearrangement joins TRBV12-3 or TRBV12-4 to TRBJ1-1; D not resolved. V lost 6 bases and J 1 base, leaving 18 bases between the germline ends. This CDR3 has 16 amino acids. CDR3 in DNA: TGTGCCAGCAGGACCTACACGACCAACCGGAACACTGAAGCTTTCTTT. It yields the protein CASRTYTTNRNTEAFF.

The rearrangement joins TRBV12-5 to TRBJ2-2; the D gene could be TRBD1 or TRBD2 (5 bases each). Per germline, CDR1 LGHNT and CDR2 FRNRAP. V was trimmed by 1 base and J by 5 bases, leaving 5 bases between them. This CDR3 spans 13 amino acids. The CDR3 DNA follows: TGTGCTAGTGGTTTGGGGGGGACCGGGGAGCTGTTTTTT. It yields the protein CASGLGGTGELFF.

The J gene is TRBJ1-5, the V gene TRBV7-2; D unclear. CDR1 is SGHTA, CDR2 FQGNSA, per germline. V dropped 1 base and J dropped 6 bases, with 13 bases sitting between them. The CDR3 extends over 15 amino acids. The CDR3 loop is CASSLDGRNTQPQHF. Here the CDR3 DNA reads TGTGCCAGCAGCTTAGACGGGAGGAACACTCAGCCCCAGCATTTT.

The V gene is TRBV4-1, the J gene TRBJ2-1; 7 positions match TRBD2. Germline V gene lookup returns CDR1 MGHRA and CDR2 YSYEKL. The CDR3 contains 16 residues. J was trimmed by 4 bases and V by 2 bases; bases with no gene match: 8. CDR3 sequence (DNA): TGCGCCAGCAGCCAATCTGAGGCTAGCGGTTACAATGAGCAGTTCTTC. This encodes CASSQSEASGYNEQFF.

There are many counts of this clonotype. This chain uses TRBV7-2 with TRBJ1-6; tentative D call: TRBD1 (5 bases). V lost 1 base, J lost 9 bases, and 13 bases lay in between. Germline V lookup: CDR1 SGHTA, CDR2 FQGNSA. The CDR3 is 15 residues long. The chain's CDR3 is CASSLVGSGSSPLHF. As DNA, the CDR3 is TGTGCCAGCAGCTTAGTCGGGTCAGGGAGTTCACCCCTCCACTTT.

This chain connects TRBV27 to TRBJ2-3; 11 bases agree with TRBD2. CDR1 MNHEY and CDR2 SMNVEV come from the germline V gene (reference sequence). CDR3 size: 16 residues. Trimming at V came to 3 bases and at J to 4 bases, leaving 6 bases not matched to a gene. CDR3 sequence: CASSFQLAGVSDTQYF. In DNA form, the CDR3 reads TGTGCCAGCAGTTTCCAACTAGCGGGGGTTTCAGATACGCAGTATTTT.

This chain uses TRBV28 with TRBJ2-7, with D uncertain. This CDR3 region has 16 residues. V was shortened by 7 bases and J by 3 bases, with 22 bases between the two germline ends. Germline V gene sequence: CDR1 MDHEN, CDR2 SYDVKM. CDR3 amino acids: CASTPGVRGASYEQYF. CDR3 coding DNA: TGTGCCAGCACTCCGGGTGTACGCGGAGCCAGCTACGAGCAGTACTTC.

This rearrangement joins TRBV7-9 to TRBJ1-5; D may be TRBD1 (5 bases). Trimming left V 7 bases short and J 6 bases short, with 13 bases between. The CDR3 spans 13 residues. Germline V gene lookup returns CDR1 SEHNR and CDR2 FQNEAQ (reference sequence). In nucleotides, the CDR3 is TGTGCCAGCACACGGGGGGACGGTCAGCCCCAGCATTTT. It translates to CASTRGDGQPQHF.

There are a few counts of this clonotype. This CDR3 reads CATSEPGQIYGYTF. The CDR3 region has the DNA TGTGCCACCAGTGAACCGGGACAGATATATGGCTACACCTTC. The chain joins TRBV24-1 to TRBJ1-2; TRBD1 matches 7 bases. This CDR3 is built from 14 residues. Germline V gene lookup returns CDR1 KGHDR and CDR2 SFDVKD. The J segment lost 5 bases and the V segment lost 4 bases, leaving 6 bases of the junction unmatched.

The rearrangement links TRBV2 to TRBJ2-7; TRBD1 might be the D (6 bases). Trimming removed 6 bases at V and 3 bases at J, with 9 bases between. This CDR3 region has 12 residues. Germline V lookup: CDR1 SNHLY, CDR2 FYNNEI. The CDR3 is CASRDSYYEQYF. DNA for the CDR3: TGTGCCAGCAGGGACAGTTACTACGAGCAGTACTTC.

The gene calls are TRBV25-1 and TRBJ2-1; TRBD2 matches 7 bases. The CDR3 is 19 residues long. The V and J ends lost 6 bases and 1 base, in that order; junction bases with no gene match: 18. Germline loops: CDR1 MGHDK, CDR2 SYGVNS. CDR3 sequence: CASSPSPSGTDLSYNEQFF. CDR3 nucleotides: TGTGCCAGCAGCCCCTCTCCCAGCGGGACGGACTTATCCTACAATGAGCAGTTCTTC.

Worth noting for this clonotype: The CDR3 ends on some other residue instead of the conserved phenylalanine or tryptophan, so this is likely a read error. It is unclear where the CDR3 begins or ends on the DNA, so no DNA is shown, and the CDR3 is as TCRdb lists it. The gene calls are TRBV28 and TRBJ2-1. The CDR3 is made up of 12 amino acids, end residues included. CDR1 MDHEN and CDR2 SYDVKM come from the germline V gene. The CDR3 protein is CASTTGSDWGFL.

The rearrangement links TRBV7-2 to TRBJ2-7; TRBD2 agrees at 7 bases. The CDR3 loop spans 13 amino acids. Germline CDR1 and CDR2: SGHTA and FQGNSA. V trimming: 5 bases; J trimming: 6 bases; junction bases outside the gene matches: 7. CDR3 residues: CASSRTRSVEQYF. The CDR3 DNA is TGTGCCAGCAGCAGGACTAGATCCGTCGAGCAGTACTTC.

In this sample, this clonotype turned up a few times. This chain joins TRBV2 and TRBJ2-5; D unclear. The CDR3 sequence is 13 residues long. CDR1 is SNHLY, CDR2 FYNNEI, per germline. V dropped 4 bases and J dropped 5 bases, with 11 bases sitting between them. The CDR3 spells CASSGLGRETQYF. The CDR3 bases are TGTGCCAGCAGTGGGCTTGGCAGGGAGACCCAGTACTTC.

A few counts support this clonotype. This CDR3 reads CAITGPMNTEAFF. The CDR3 coding sequence is TGTGCCATCACCGGGCCCATGAACACTGAAGCTTTCTTT. The genes are TRBV28 and TRBJ1-1; D uncertain. CDR1 is MDHEN, CDR2 SYDVKM, per germline. The CDR3 is made up of 13 amino acids. Trimming pared 10 bases from V and 0 bases from J, leaving 12 bases between. Looking up the rest from reference TRBV28 and TRBJ1-1 gives the full variable domain: DVKVTQSSRYLVKRTGEKVFLECVQDMDHENMFWYRQDPGLGLRLIYFSYDVKMKEKGDIPEGYSVSREKKERFSLILESASTNQTSMYLCAITGPMNTEAFFGQGTRLTVV.